This T cell receptor (beta chain) stems from a study of blood T cell repertoires in COVID-19. The wider study: T cells, B-cell-depleted T cells, or PBMCs supplied cDNA or gDNA.

Authors' analysis steps: Amplification of reference gene primers was used by the study to estimate nucleated cell counts. Clones were read by immunoSEQ multiplex PCR, and TCRdb kept only the in-frame ones, dropping some. V and J calls and clone size are copied from that table; D and trimming were computed from the DNA. The table has roughly 240,000 clones, 84% seen once. V was shortened by 0 bases and J by 2 bases, with 10 bases between the two germline ends. The germline V gene has CDR1 SGHRS and CDR2 YFSETQ. The CDR3 has 15 residues. The chain uses TRBV5-1 and TRBJ2-3; the D is unclear. The sequenced sample was peripheral blood. This sequence originates from a man aged 40-49 years who had recovered from COVID-19. The CDR3 DNA is TGCGCCAGCAGCTTGGTTCCGGGTACCACAGATACGCAGTATTTT. It translates to CASSLVPGTTDTQYF.